Detailed here is one T cell receptor beta chain. What it recognizes is unknown. The data were obtained in a study of T cell responses to AZD1222 COVID-19 vaccine. TCRdb keeps only in-frame clones here, not all; method: immunoSEQ multiplex PCR. The profile shows around 140,000 clones, over 90% of them singletons. Regarding the study as a whole: Among vaccine-associated CD4 TCRs, coverage spanned spike, with dominance at 160-218 and 743-854.

Pooled in the analysis were second doses at about 4 or about 12 weeks. The CDR3 loop spans 14 amino acids. V gave up 6 bases and J gave up 7 bases; unmatched junction bases: 9. Germline values: CDR1 MDHEN, CDR2 SYDVKM. This TCR was recovered from an adult who received the AZD1222 COVID-19 vaccine. This sequence joins TRBV28 and TRBJ1-5; 7 bases are a match to TRBD1. The starting material was peripheral blood, obtained 28 days after the second AZD1222 dose. Here the CDR3 DNA reads TGTGCCAGCAGGCCTGACAGGGAAGAACAGCCCCAGCATTTT. It encodes CASRPDREEQPQHF. Full variable domain (remainder filled in from reference TRBV28 and TRBJ1-5): DVKVTQSSRYLVKRTGEKVFLECVQDMDHENMFWYRQDPGLGLRLIYFSYDVKMKEKGDIPEGYSVSREKKERFSLILESASTNQTSMYLCASRPDREEQPQHFGDGTRLSIL.